This record covers a single T cell receptor beta chain. The junction had 3 bases not matched to a gene; V was cut back by 1 base and J by 5 bases. Germline V gene lookup returns CDR1 SGHDT and CDR2 YYEEEE. The CDR3 is made up of 14 amino acids. The data originate from a study of regulatory dendritic cells for organ transplantation. The table came from immunoSEQ multiplex PCR; TCRdb's copy has only in-frame clones and leaves some out. The data show 28,000 or so clones, roughly 80% seen once. This chain connects TRBV5-6 to TRBJ1-2; 9 bases are a match to TRBD1. The sequencing sample was made of naive CD4+ T cells from blood. Regarding subset: CD45RA+ naive T cells. The TCR was taken from a human donor in good health. CDR3 amino acids: CASSLRDREYGYTF. The CDR3 DNA is TGTGCCAGCAGCTTGAGGGACAGGGAATATGGCTACACCTTC.